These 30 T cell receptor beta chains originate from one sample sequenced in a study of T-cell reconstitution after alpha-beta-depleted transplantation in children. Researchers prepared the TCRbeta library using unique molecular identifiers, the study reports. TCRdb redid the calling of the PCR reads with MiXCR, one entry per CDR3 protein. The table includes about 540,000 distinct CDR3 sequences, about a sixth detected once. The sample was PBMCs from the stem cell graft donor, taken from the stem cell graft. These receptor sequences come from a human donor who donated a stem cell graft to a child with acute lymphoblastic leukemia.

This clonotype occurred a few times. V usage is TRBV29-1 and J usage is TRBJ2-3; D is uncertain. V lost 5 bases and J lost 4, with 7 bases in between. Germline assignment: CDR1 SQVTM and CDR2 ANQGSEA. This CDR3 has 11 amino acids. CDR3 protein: CSVQGSDTQYF. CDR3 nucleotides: TGCAGCGTTCAAGGGTCAGATACGCAGTATTTT.

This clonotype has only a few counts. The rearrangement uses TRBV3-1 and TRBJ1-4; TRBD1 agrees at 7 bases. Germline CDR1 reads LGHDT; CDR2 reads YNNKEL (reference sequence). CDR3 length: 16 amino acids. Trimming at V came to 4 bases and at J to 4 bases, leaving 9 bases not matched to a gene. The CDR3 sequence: CASSRSQRGRNEKLFF. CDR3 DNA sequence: TGTGCCAGCAGCCGAAGTCAAAGGGGGCGTAATGAAAAACTGTTTTTT.

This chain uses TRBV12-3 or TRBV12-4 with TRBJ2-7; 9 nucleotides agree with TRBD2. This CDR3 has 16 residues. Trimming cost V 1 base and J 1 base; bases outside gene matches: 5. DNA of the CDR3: TGTGCCAGCAGTTTAGGGACTAGCGACTTTTCCTACGAGCAGTACTTC. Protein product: CASSLGTSDFSYEQYF.

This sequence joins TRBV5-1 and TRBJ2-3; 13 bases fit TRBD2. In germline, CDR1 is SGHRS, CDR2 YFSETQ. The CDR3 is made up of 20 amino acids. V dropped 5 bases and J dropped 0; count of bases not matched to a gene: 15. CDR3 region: CASRMLLAGGPRASTDTQYF. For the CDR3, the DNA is TGCGCCAGCAGAATGTTACTAGCGGGAGGGCCACGAGCTAGCACAGATACGCAGTATTTT.

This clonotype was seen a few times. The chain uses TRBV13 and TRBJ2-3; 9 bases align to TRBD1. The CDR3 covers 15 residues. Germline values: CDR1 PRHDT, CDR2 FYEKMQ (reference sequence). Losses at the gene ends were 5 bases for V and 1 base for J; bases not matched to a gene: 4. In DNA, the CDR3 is TGTGCCAGCAGCCCCGGGACAGGGCGCACAGATACGCAGTATTTT. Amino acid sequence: CASSPGTGRTDTQYF.

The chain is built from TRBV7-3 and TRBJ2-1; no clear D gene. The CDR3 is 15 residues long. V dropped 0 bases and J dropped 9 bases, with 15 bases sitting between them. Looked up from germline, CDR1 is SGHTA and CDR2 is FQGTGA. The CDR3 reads CASSLTVLGPSEQFF. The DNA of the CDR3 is TGTGCCAGCAGCTTAACCGTATTAGGCCCAAGTGAGCAGTTCTTC.

CDR3: CASSSPLRAGELFF. The CDR3 DNA sequence: TGTGCCAGCAGTTCCCCTCTTCGCGCCGGGGAGCTGTTTTTT. This sequence joins TRBV6-5 and TRBJ2-2; D is uncertain. The V gene lost 4 bases and the J gene lost 6 bases, with 12 bases spanning the gap. Germline CDR1 MNHEY, CDR2 SVGAGI. CDR3 length equals 14 residues.

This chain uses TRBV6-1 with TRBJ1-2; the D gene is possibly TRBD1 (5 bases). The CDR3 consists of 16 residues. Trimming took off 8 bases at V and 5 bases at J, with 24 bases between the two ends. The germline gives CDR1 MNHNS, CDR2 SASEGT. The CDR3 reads CASSPWEGPLPYGYTF. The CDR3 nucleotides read TGTGCCAGCTCGCCGTGGGAGGGACCCCTCCCTTATGGCTACACCTTC.

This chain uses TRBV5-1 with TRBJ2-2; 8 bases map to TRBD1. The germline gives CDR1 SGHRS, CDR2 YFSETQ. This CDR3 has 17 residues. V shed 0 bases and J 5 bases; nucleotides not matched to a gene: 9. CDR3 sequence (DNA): TGCGCCAGCAGCTTGGCACCTTGGCAGGGGGCGACCGGGGAGCTGTTTTTT. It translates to CASSLAPWQGATGELFF.

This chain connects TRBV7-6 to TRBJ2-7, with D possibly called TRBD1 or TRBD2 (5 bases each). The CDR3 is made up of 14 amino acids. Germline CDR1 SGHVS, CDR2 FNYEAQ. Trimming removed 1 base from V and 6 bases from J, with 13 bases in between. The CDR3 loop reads CASSLGSEGPEQYF. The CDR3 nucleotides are TGTGCCAGCAGCTTAGGGTCTGAGGGGCCCGAGCAGTACTTC.

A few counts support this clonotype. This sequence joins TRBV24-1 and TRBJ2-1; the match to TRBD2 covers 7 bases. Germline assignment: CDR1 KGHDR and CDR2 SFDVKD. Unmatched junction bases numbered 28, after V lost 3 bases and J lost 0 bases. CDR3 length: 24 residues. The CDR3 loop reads CATSDAARRRDGSRGRPSYNEQFF. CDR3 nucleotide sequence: TGTGCCACCAGTGATGCAGCACGTAGGCGCGATGGATCTCGCGGGAGACCCTCCTACAATGAGCAGTTCTTC.

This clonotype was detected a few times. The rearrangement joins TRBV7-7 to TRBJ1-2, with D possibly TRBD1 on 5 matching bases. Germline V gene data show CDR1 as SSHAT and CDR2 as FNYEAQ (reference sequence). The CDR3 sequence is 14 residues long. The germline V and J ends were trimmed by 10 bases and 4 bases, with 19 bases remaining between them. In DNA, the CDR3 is TGTGCCACGCGCCCCCAGGGCGGTGTCTATGGCTACACCTTC. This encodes CATRPQGGVYGYTF. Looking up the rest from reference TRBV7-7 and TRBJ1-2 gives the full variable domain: GAGVSQSPRYKVTKRGQDVTLRCDPISSHATLYWYQQALGQGPEFLTYFNYEAQPDKSGLPSDRFSAERPEGSISTLTIQRTEQRDSAMYRCATRPQGGVYGYTFGSGTRLTVV.

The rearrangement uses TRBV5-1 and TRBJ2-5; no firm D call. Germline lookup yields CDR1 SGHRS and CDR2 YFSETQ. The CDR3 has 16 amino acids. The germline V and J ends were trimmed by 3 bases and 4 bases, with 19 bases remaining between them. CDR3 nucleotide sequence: TGCGCCAGCAGCTGGACCTCCTGGGGATTCGGAGAGACCCAGTACTTC. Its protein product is CASSWTSWGFGETQYF.

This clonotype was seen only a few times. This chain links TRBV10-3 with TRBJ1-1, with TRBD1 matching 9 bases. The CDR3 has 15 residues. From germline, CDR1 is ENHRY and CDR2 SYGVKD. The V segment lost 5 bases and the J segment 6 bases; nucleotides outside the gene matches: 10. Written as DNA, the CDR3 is TGTGCCATCAGTTCCGGGACAGGGCCACTGGCTGAAGCTTTCTTT. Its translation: CAISSGTGPLAEAFF.

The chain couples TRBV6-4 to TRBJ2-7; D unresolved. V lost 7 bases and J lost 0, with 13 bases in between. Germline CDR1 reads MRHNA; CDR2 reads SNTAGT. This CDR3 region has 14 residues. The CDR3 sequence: CASTPSHSSYEQYF. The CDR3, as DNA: TGTGCCAGCACACCTTCTCATAGCTCCTACGAGCAGTACTTC.

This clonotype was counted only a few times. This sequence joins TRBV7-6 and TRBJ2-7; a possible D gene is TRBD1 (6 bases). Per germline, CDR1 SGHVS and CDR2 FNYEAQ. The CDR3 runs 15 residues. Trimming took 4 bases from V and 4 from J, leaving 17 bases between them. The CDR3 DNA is TGTGCCAGCAGCTCCGAGGGTAAGGGGGTTTACGAGCAGTACTTC. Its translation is CASSSEGKGVYEQYF.

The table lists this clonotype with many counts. The CDR3 region is CASSSGSGNEQFF. The CDR3, as DNA: TGCGCCAGCAGCTCTGGGTCTGGGAATGAGCAGTTCTTC. The chain uses TRBV5-1 and TRBJ2-1; D is uncertain. V was pared by 3 bases and J by 7 bases, with 11 bases between. This CDR3 is 13 amino acids long. Per germline, CDR1 SGHRS and CDR2 YFSETQ. Filled out from reference TRBV5-1 and TRBJ2-1, the complete variable domain reads KAGVTQTPRYLIKTRGQQVTLSCSPISGHRSVSWYQQTPGQGLQFLFEYFSETQRNKGNFPGRFSGRQFSNSRSEMNVSTLELGDSALYLCASSSGSGNEQFFGPGTRLTVL.

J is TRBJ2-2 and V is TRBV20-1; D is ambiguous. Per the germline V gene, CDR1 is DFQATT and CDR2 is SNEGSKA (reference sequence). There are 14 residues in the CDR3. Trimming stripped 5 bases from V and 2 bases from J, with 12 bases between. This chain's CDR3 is CSALKGRNTGELFF. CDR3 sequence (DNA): TGCAGTGCTCTAAAAGGGCGAAACACCGGGGAGCTGTTTTTT.

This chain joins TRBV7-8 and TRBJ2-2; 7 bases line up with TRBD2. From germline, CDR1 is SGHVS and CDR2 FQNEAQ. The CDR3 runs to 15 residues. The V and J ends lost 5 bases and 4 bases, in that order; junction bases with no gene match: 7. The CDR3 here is CASSQPGLSTGELFF. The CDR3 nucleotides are TGTGCCAGCAGCCAACCGGGACTATCCACCGGGGAGCTGTTTTTT.

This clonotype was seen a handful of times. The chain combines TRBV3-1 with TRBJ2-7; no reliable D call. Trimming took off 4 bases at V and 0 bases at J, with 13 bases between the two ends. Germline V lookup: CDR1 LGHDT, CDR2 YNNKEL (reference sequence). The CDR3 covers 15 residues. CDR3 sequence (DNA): TGTGCCAGCAGCCCTGAGGCAGGACGCTCCTACGAGCAGTACTTC. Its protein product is CASSPEAGRSYEQYF.

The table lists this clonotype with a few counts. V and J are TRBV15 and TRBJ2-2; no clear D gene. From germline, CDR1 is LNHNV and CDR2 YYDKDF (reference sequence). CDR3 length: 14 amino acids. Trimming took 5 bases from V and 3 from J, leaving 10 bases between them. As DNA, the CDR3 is TGTGCCACCAGCCCAGAAGGCGACACCGGGGAGCTGTTTTTT. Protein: CATSPEGDTGELFF.

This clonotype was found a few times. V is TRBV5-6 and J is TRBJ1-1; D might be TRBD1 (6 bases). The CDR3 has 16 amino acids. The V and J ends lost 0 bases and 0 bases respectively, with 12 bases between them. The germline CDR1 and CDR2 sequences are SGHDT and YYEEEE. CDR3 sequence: CASSLEWGLLNTEAFF. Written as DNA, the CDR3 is TGTGCCAGCAGCTTGGAGTGGGGGCTTCTGAACACTGAAGCTTTCTTT.

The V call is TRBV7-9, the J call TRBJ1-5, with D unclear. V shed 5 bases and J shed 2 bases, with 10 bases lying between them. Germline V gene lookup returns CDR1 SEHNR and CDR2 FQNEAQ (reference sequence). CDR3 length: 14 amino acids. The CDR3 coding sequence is TGTGCCAGCAGCGGGCAGAGTGGCAATCAGCCCCAGCATTTT. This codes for CASSGQSGNQPQHF.

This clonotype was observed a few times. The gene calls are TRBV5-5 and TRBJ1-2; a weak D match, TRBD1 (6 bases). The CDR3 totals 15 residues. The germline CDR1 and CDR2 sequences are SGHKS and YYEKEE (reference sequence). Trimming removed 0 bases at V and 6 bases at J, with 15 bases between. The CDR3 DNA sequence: TGTGCCAGCAGCTTGGTAGTGTGGGCAGGGGATGGCTACACCTTC. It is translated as CASSLVVWAGDGYTF.

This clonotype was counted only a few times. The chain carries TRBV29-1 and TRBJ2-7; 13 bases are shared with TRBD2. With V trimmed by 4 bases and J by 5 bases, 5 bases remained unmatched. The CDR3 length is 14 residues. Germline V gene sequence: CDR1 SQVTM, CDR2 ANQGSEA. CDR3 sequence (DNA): TGCAGCGTTGTGACCGGACTAGCGGGAGACGAGCAGTACTTC. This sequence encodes CSVVTGLAGDEQYF.

CDR3 nucleotides: TGTGCCAGCAGCCCCCGGACTAGCGGGAGGGAACGCAATGAGCAGTTCTTC. Residues: CASSPRTSGRERNEQFF. The rearrangement uses TRBV11-2 and TRBJ2-1; 15 bases are shared with TRBD2. This CDR3 has 17 residues. CDR1 SGHAT and CDR2 FQNNGV come from the germline V gene. Trimming took 5 bases from V and 6 from J; bases not matched to a gene: 8.

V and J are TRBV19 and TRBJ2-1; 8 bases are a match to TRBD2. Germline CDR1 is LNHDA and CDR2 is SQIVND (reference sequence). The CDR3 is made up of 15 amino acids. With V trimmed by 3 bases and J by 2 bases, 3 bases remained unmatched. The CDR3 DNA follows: TGTGCCAGTAGTATTGCTAGCGGGCCCTACAATGAGCAGTTCTTC. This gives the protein CASSIASGPYNEQFF.

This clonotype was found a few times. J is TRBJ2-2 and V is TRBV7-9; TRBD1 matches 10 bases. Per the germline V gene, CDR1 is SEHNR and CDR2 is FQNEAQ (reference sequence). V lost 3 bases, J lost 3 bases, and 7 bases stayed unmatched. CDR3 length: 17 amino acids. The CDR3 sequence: CASSFPKGTGDTGELFF. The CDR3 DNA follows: TGTGCCAGCAGCTTCCCCAAGGGGACAGGGGACACCGGGGAGCTGTTTTTT.

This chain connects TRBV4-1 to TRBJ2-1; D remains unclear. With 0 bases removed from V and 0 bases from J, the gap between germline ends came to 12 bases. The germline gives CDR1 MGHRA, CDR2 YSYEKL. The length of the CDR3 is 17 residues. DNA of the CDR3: TGCGCCAGCAGCCAAGAGGTCCCCGCCCGCTCCTACAATGAGCAGTTCTTC. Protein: CASSQEVPARSYNEQFF.

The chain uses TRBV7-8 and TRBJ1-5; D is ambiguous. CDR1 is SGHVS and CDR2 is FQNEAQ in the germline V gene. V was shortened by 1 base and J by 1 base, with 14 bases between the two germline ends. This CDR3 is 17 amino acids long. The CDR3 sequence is CASSLEYEGRSNQPQHF. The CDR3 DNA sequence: TGTGCCAGCAGCTTAGAATATGAAGGTCGGAGCAATCAGCCCCAGCATTTT.